This T cell receptor (beta chain) originates from a study of blood T cell repertoires in COVID-19. Study-level background: Sample material is recorded as cDNA or gDNA derived from T cells, B-cell-depleted T cells, or PBMCs.

Trimming at V came to 5 bases and at J to 6 bases, leaving 8 bases not matched to a gene. The CDR3 contains 15 residues. In germline, CDR1 is KGHDR, CDR2 SFDVKD. TCRdb's copy holds only in-frame clones and misses some; the assay was immunoSEQ multiplex PCR. The repertoire has about 480,000 clones, 75% to 90% of them found once; the top ten carry 0.7% to 1%. Seattle's cohort entered during active infection and was followed longitudinally. The chain carries TRBV24-1 and TRBJ2-5, with 10 bases matching TRBD2. Source material: peripheral blood. The TCR originated in a man younger than 35 with COVID-19, enrolled during active disease. CDR3 in amino acids: CATSGASGSTKTQYF. The CDR3 DNA sequence: TGTGCCACCAGTGGGGCTAGCGGGAGCACGAAGACCCAGTACTTC.